In this sample, the clone carrying this T cell receptor beta chain turned up a few times. Its matching antigen is unknown. Via MiXCR, TCRdb re-called the 5' RACE reads, giving one row per CDR3 protein. The sample lists about 490,000 distinct CDR3 sequences, about 16% occurring once. The data derive from a study of identical twins. Whole-study results and caveats: Partial confounding of zero-insertion analyses by invariant MAIT and iNKT cells was possible. Cross-sectional statistical analysis, not tracking of the same donors, underpinned the conclusions.

V lost 7 bases to trimming and J lost 3 bases, with 12 bases between them. The CDR3 extends over 12 amino acids. Germline CDR1 reads SQVTM; CDR2 reads ANQGSEA. A further study also used this sample, focusing on yellow fever vaccine responses in identical twins.

The chain carries TRBV29-1 and TRBJ1-2; the D gene is possibly TRBD1 (5 bases). Sequenced: CD4+ T cells sorted from blood. The source is a woman aged 18-29 years in good health. The CDR3 DNA is TGCAGCGCCACAGGAGTGGACTATGGCTACACCTTC. Its translation is CSATGVDYGYTF.